One and the same sample provided the 9 T cell receptor beta chains below, sequenced in a study of blood T cell repertoires in COVID-19. Only in-frame clones appear in the TCRdb table, and some are missing; sequencing was by immunoSEQ multiplex PCR. Of roughly 200,000 clones listed, more than 80% are singletons. The specimen was PBMCs or T cells enriched from blood (not recorded which). All receptors come from a man between 35 and 55 years old who had recovered from COVID-19.

The CDR3 region is CASSSGQRITDTQYF. In DNA, the CDR3 is TGTGCCAGCAGTTCGGGACAGCGGATCACAGATACGCAGTATTTT. V gene TRBV28 combines with J gene TRBJ2-3; 7 nucleotides line up with TRBD1. J gave up 2 bases and V 4 bases, and 6 bases lay outside the gene matches. The CDR3 is 15 residues long. Germline loops: CDR1 MDHEN, CDR2 SYDVKM.

The CDR3 DNA is TGTGCCAGCAGCGCCAACCGACAGGGTTTGAACACTGAAGCTTTCTTT. Its protein is CASSANRQGLNTEAFF. The chain uses TRBV9 and TRBJ1-1; 7 bases line up with TRBD1. V was clipped by 3 bases and J by 0 bases; unmatched bases: 8. Germline V gives CDR1 SGDLS, CDR2 YYNGEE. The CDR3 contains 16 residues.

The chain recombines TRBV30 with TRBJ2-2; 9 positions agree with TRBD2. V was clipped by 4 bases and J by 7 bases; unmatched bases: 16. The CDR3 contains 17 residues. CDR1 GTSNPN and CDR2 SVGIG come from the germline V gene (reference sequence). The CDR3 DNA sequence: TGTGCCTGGAAGGCCTTGCGGGAGGGCCTCGAATACGGGGAGCTGTTTTTT. Translation gives CAWKALREGLEYGELFF.

About this clone: Other nucleotide sequences in the sample specify the same CDR3. The chain carries TRBV5-1 and TRBJ1-1; D unclear. Germline CDR1 SGHRS, CDR2 YFSETQ. The CDR3 loop spans 12 amino acids. V lost 0 bases and J lost 4, with 4 bases in between. The DNA of the CDR3 is TGCGCCAGCAGCTTGGACGGCACTGAAGCTTTCTTT. Encoded protein: CASSLDGTEAFF.

This clone has a handful of counts. The genes are TRBV23-1 and TRBJ1-1; D gene uncertain. TRBV23-1 qualifies as an ORF whose function is uncertain. The CDR3 contains 15 residues. Trimming stripped 2 bases from V and 2 bases from J, with 12 bases between. This CDR3 is CASSQMVSGNTEAFF. In DNA form, the CDR3 reads TGCGCCAGCAGTCAAATGGTATCGGGAAACACTGAAGCTTTCTTT.

In the case of this clone: The sample carries other DNA sequences with the same CDR3. This rearrangement joins TRBV9 to TRBJ1-2; D uncertain. V lost 0 bases to trimming and J lost 2 bases, with 8 bases between them. Germline assignment: CDR1 SGDLS and CDR2 YYNGEE. This CDR3 spans 14 amino acids. This chain's CDR3 is CASSVDGGNYGYTF. The CDR3 nucleotides are TGTGCCAGCAGCGTAGATGGCGGGAACTATGGCTACACCTTC.

The chain uses TRBV30 and TRBJ1-5; weak D call: TRBD1 (6 bases). Germline assignment: CDR1 GTSNPN and CDR2 SVGIG (reference sequence). The length of the CDR3 is 15 residues. Trimming pared 0 bases from V and 6 bases from J, leaving 15 bases between. The CDR3 DNA is TGTGCCTGGAGTGTACGGGGGGGCGGCGGTCAGCCCCAGCATTTT. Amino acids: CAWSVRGGGGQPQHF.

The chain joins TRBV5-6 to TRBJ1-1, with TRBD1 matching 9 bases. Germline trimming cut 7 bases from V and 6 bases from J; bases unmatched to any gene: 10. The CDR3 sequence is 14 residues long. Germline CDR1 reads SGHDT; CDR2 reads YYEEEE. This chain's CDR3 is CASAVVQGAAEAFF. The DNA of the CDR3 is TGTGCCAGCGCCGTGGTACAGGGGGCTGCTGAAGCTTTCTTT.

The rearrangement links TRBV6-5 to TRBJ1-1, with a weak D call TRBD1 (6 bases). CDR3 length: 14 residues. Germline CDR1 is MNHEY and CDR2 is SVGAGI. V gave up 6 bases and J gave up 2 bases, with 13 bases separating them. The CDR3 here is CASRLQGRNTEAFF. The CDR3 nucleotides read TGTGCCAGCAGGCTCCAGGGGCGTAACACTGAAGCTTTCTTT.